This T cell receptor beta chain was found in a study of shared clonotypes between healthy human individuals. Study-level background: Every donor yielded three CD4 naive, three CD4 memory, two CD8 naive and one CD8 memory plate.

Cells designated naive CD8 were CD45RO-negative and were positively selected for CCR7, with terminally differentiated effector memory CD45RA+ cells excluded. All participating donors were Caucasian adults from Nashville, Tennessee. The material for each subset, its genomic DNA, was split evenly across several immunoSEQ plates. Measured with immunoSEQ multiplex PCR; TCRdb has only the in-frame clones, and not every one. The sample lists around 1,900,000 clones, roughly 93% occurring once. The study's findings and limits: Estimated richness was generally greater in naive than memory subsets.

The V end lost 6 bases, the J end lost 2 bases, and 8 bases lay between the germline ends. The germline V gene encodes CDR1 MNHEY and CDR2 SMNVEV (reference sequence). The CDR3 runs 12 residues. Concerning this clone itself: Antigen: not known.

The receptor's source is a man aged 18 to 29 in good health. Some clones in this sample may be carry-over from other donors' samples. Sequencing was carried out using naive CD8+ T cells from PBMCs. V is TRBV27 and J is TRBJ2-7; D is unclear. CDR3 loop: CASRGITYEQYF. CDR3 nucleotide sequence: TGTGCCAGCAGGGGGATTACCTACGAGCAGTACTTC.